This TCR beta chain was captured by sequencing in a study of graft-versus-host responses after intestinal transplantation. Across the study: Recipients had transplants, and these were multivisceral, liver-intestinal, or isolated intestinal.

Trimming removed 5 bases at V and 8 bases at J, with 10 bases between. The length of the CDR3 is 12 residues. Germline V CDR1 and CDR2: SNHLY, FYNNEI. Some clones are missing from TCRdb's copy, which holds only in-frame ones; the method was immunoSEQ multiplex PCR. The table includes under 30,000 clones, around 80% detected once. Graft-derived tissue was subjected to processing to liberate intraepithelial and lamina propria lymphocytes. The chain combines TRBV2 with TRBJ2-1, with a tentative D call TRBD2 (5 bases). The receptor comes from a human patient who received an intestinal transplant, so some T cells may come from the graft donor. The sample here was ileum tissue, taken 98 days after intestinal transplantation. The CDR3: CASSTWGDEQFF. The DNA for the CDR3 is TGTGCCAGCAGTACTTGGGGAGATGAGCAGTTCTTC.